One sample yielded the 15 T cell receptor beta chains listed below, sequenced in a study of T cell repertoires in cytomegalovirus infection. MiXCR, applied by TCRdb to the reads, yields one record per CDR3 protein. The repertoire consists of roughly 240,000 distinct CDR3 sequences, with 6.5% occurring once and the leading ten covering around 6%. Sequences were obtained from PBMCs. These receptors all come from a human donor in good health (CMV status not recorded). Some clones in this sample may be carry-over from other donors' samples.

This clonotype was recorded at least ten times. The chain recombines TRBV7-2 with TRBJ2-1; either TRBD1 or TRBD2 may fit D (7 bases each). V was trimmed by 5 bases and J by 7 bases, leaving 18 bases between them. CDR3 length: 15 amino acids. CDR1 and CDR2 from the germline V gene are SGHTA and FQGNSA. The CDR3 loop reads CASSPRGGGINEQFF. CDR3 nucleotides: TGTGCCAGCAGCCCCAGGGGGGGGGGCATTAATGAGCAGTTCTTC.

The chain has TRBV10-3 and TRBJ1-2, with 7 bases that match TRBD1. Trimming took 10 bases from V and 4 from J; bases not matched to a gene: 12. Germline V gives CDR1 ENHRY, CDR2 SYGVKD. There are 14 residues in the CDR3. CDR3 coding DNA: TGTGCCACCATTCCCTCCCGGGACAGCTATGGCTACACCTTC. Its translation is CATIPSRDSYGYTF.

This clonotype was counted at least ten times. The chain couples TRBV7-2 to TRBJ1-1; tentatively, D is TRBD1 (6 bases). This CDR3 spans 17 amino acids. The V end was cut by 4 bases, the J end by 1 base, with 19 bases between. CDR1 is SGHTA and CDR2 is FQGNSA in the germline V gene. The CDR3 DNA reads as TGTGCCAGCAGCTCAGCGCGGGGGGGCCGGGGGAACACTGAAGCTTTCTTT. Protein: CASSSARGGRGNTEAFF.

This clonotype was seen repeatedly, ten times or more. The chain combines TRBV7-2 with TRBJ2-5; TRBD2 agrees at 10 bases. Germline-derived CDR1 and CDR2 are SGHTA and FQGNSA. The CDR3 has 14 residues. Losses at the gene ends were 3 bases for V and 3 bases for J; bases not matched to a gene: 1. CDR3 DNA: TGTGCCAGCAGCTTCCTAGCGGGGGAAGAGACCCAGTACTTC. The encoded protein is CASSFLAGEETQYF.

This clonotype was observed at least ten times. The chain uses TRBV7-2 and TRBJ1-1; D might be TRBD1 (5 bases). The CDR3 is 14 amino acids. The ends were cut back, 5 bases at V and 3 bases at J, with 13 bases in the middle. CDR1 is SGHTA, CDR2 FQGNSA, per germline. CDR3 nucleotides: TGTGCCAGCAGCATGACAGTGGGGCACACTGAAGCTTTCTTT. Amino acids: CASSMTVGHTEAFF.

This clonotype has ten or more counts. The chain uses TRBV20-1 and TRBJ2-3; tentatively, D is TRBD1 (7 bases). The CDR3 length is 13 residues. Germline V gene sequence: CDR1 DFQATT, CDR2 SNEGSKA (reference sequence). Trimming cost V 6 bases and J 5 bases, with 15 bases left between them. The CDR3 reads CSAPRGDRDTQYF. The DNA for the CDR3 is TGCAGTGCCCCCAGGGGGGATAGAGATACGCAGTATTTT.

This clonotype has ten or more counts. The V call is TRBV12-3 or TRBV12-4, the J call TRBJ1-5; D is possibly TRBD1 (6 bases). The CDR3 covers 16 residues. V lost 5 bases and J lost 2, with 16 bases in between. CDR3 region: CASSESRGGGNQPQHF. The CDR3 DNA reads as TGTGCCAGCAGTGAAAGCAGGGGAGGGGGCAATCAGCCCCAGCATTTT.

The sample holds many counts of this clonotype. The chain carries TRBV6-2 or TRBV6-3 and TRBJ2-1; 7 positions agree with TRBD1. The CDR3 sequence is 14 residues long. Germline V lookup: CDR1 MNHEY, CDR2 SVGEGT. J lost 8 bases, V lost 8 bases, and 12 bases had no gene match. The CDR3, as DNA: TGTGCCAGCCTCCGGGACAGTATTACGGATGAGCAGTTCTTC. Its protein is CASLRDSITDEQFF.

This clonotype was observed many times. The chain has TRBV12-3 or TRBV12-4 and TRBJ2-5; weak D call: TRBD1 (6 bases). The CDR3 covers 16 residues. Trimming pared 6 bases from V and 0 bases from J, leaving 17 bases between. The CDR3 DNA is TGTGCCAGCAGCTATCAGGGGAAATCGTACCAAGAGACCCAGTACTTC. Translated: CASSYQGKSYQETQYF.

This clonotype was observed at least ten times. The V and J genes are TRBV6-2 or TRBV6-3 and TRBJ2-5; TRBD2 might be the D (5 bases). With 0 bases removed from V and 4 bases from J, the gap between germline ends came to 15 bases. This CDR3 contains 16 residues. Germline V gene sequence: CDR1 MNHEY, CDR2 SVGEGT. CDR3 coding DNA: TGTGCCAGCAGTTACTCGGGGAGCGCTAGACCAGAGACCCAGTACTTC. Amino acid sequence: CASSYSGSARPETQYF.

Details on this clonotype: A single base separates this from a much larger clone, so it may be a read error. V is TRBV7-4 and J is TRBJ2-1; perhaps TRBD2 as D (7 bases). Matching the DNA end better, TRBJ2-7 makes the J call doubtful. Germline values: CDR1 SGHVT, CDR2 SQSDAQ. The CDR3 spans 16 residues. CDR3 protein: CASSPVPGGVYNEQYF. Here the CDR3 DNA reads TGTGCCAGCAGCCCCGTTCCGGGGGGCGTCTACAATGAGCAGTACTTC.

The table lists this clonotype with a few counts. One end of the junction does not line up with germline, which may come from a read error. The CDR3 here is CASNQQGATTEAFF. In nucleotides, the CDR3 is TGTGCCAGCAACCAACAGGGGGCAACGACTGAAGCTTTCTTT. V gene TRBV3-1 combines with J gene TRBJ1-1; 9 positions match TRBD1. Germline values: CDR1 LGHDT, CDR2 YNNKEL (reference sequence). CDR3 length: 14 residues.

V is TRBV28 and J is TRBJ2-1; either TRBD1 or TRBD2 may fit D (5 bases each). The CDR3 spans 13 residues. Trimming took 8 bases from V and 5 from J, leaving 13 bases between them. Germline assignment: CDR1 MDHEN and CDR2 SYDVKM. CDR3 in DNA: TGTGCCAGCTCGGGACGGGCAGACAATGAGCAGTTCTTC. Its protein is CASSGRADNEQFF. Drawing the rest from reference TRBV28 and TRBJ2-1, the complete variable domain is DVKVTQSSRYLVKRTGEKVFLECVQDMDHENMFWYRQDPGLGLRLIYFSYDVKMKEKGDIPEGYSVSREKKERFSLILESASTNQTSMYLCASSGRADNEQFFGPGTRLTVL.

This clonotype was seen repeatedly, ten times or more. This chain uses TRBV9 with TRBJ1-1, with TRBD1 identical over 9 bases. The V and J ends lost 3 bases and 0 bases, in that order; junction bases with no gene match: 0. This CDR3 has 14 amino acids. The germline V gene encodes CDR1 SGDLS and CDR2 YYNGEE. Written as DNA, the CDR3 is TGTGCCAGCAGCGGACAGGGGGTGAACACTGAAGCTTTCTTT. Residues: CASSGQGVNTEAFF.

This clonotype was seen repeatedly, ten times or more. This sequence joins TRBV5-1 and TRBJ1-2; D is ambiguous. The CDR3 consists of 11 residues. V lost 4 bases and J lost 4, with 5 bases in between. Per germline, CDR1 SGHRS and CDR2 YFSETQ. CDR3 in amino acids: CASSDLYGYTF. The CDR3 DNA reads TGCGCCAGCAGCGACCTCTATGGCTACACCTTC.